This is a list of T cell receptor beta chains from one sample in a study of blood T cell repertoires in COVID-19. The table came from immunoSEQ multiplex PCR; TCRdb's copy has only in-frame clones and leaves some out. The sample consists of about 380,000 clones, roughly 87% of them appearing once. Sequencing input: PBMCs or T cells enriched from blood (not recorded which). The receptors come from a young woman who had recovered from COVID-19. Each CDR3 is given without its conserved first and last residue.

v_call,j_call,cdr3_aa
TRBV15,TRBJ1-4,ATSRAGQGREKLF
TRBV5-8,TRBJ2-5,ASSLGAAQETQY
TRBV7-2,TRBJ1-2,ASSPNQGLGYGYT
TRBV7-3,TRBJ2-7,ASSLERGAQYEQY
TRBV7-2,TRBJ1-4,ASSLGAGTIEKLF
TRBV3-1/TRBV3-2,TRBJ2-7,ASSLRTVSYEQY
TRBV5-1,TRBJ2-7,ASSTGPGQGSSYEQY
TRBV2,TRBJ1-1,ASSTQGQDTEAF
TRBV19,TRBJ1-2,ASSSGGQGVYGYT
TRBV7-9,TRBJ2-1,ASSLGTGVYNEQF
TRBV19,TRBJ1-5,ASSVGQVSNQPQH
TRBV5-1,TRBJ2-5,ASSLMPSGHETQY
TRBV21-1,TRBJ2-7,ASSKGGEGASSYEQY
TRBV19,TRBJ2-5,ASKPSGPQETQY
TRBV6-4,TRBJ1-6,ASSAEGGIGSPLH
TRBV3-1/TRBV3-2,TRBJ2-3,ASSQVTRGDTQY
TRBV7-7,TRBJ2-3,ASSLGGSRNTDTQY
TRBV28,TRBJ1-5,ASSLAPDSQPQH
TRBV10-3,TRBJ2-7,AISDQGLPSYEQY
TRBV28,TRBJ1-1,ASSIGQGDTEAF
TRBV28,TRBJ1-2,ASSFSSQGSGYT
TRBV28,TRBJ1-2,ASSLLTRTGYT
TRBV5-4,TRBJ1-1,ASSLKRTEAF
TRBV24-1,TRBJ2-3,ATSGHLSTDTQY
TRBV5-4,TRBJ2-5,ASSREETQY
TRBV27,TRBJ2-7,ASRATGGVYEQY
TRBV5-6,TRBJ1-1,ASSSVPTRTGSTEAF
TRBV18,TRBJ1-1,ASSSRDRGSTEAF
TRBV12-3/TRBV12-4,TRBJ2-7,ASRTGGHEQY
TRBV19,TRBJ1-2,ASSIGEAGYT
TRBV19,TRBJ1-1,ASSMRGRTAEAF